This T cell receptor beta chain was recovered during a study of blood T cell repertoires in COVID-19 (dated by TCRdb to the early 2020s). Some background on the complete study: The collaborator samples originated in the United States, Italy and Spain and spanned the acute and convalescent phases of COVID-19. The prospective study material was composed of cDNA or gDNA derived from T cells, B-cell-depleted T cells, or PBMCs. Subjects who had been exposed to COVID-19, were actively infected with it, or had recovered from it provided the deeply sampled blood TCRbeta repertoires that made up the dataset. A freely available public database, intended as a resource for researchers studying the immune response to SARS-CoV-2, is where the repertoires were released. Samples came from the ongoing ImmuneRACE study (first 160 participants) plus 1,254 subjects from 6 global collaborators. A de-identified subject ID, COVID-19 status, age in years and sex were almost always included in the sample metadata. Where HLA class I and class II types were available, the types were taken from metadata supplied by the sample provider, not from assay-based typing. Broader findings and caveats from the paper: Clinical and demographic metadata were provided uncurated, with the amount varying by source and participant.

The immunoSEQ Assay, a bias-controlled multiplex PCR, was used to amplify TCRbeta CDR3 regions from genomic DNA. In the original analysis: Within the assay, amplification of reference gene primers was used to estimate how many nucleated cells each sample contained. Sequence reads were collapsed and filtered to measure the absolute abundance of every unique TCRbeta CDR3 rearrangement. For each sample, productive Simpson clonality was calculated as the square root of Simpson's diversity index over productive rearrangements. The table comes from immuneACCESS by way of TCRdb, which keeps in-frame sequences with V and J called. Part of the clones is missing from these tables; in studies checked, under half for an unresolved V gene and the rest for unknown reasons. The V and J calls and the clone size are those of that table, but D and trimming were determined from the DNA. The sample table contains 300,000 to 350,000 clones; only one count was recorded for 88% of them. The ten largest clones capture 0.95% to 1.1% of the sample.

Participants in the prospective study were enrolled through a virtual design, were aged about 18 to 89 years, and lived in some 24 United States geographic areas. To assign participants to cohorts, the prospective study relied on clinical history that participants themselves reported in a screening survey and a study questionnaire. Exposed participants were defined as having been in contact with someone with a PCR-confirmed or clinician-diagnosed COVID-19 case within 2 weeks of study entry. Each participant in the prospective study had whole blood, serum and a nasopharyngeal or oropharyngeal swab collected by mobile phlebotomists. Additional blood draws and questionnaires over an approximately two-month period could optionally be provided by prospective study participants. Before DNA extraction, blood samples from the prospective study were shipped at room temperature or frozen. V is clipped by 3 bases and J by 4 bases, and the sequence between their germline boundaries is 16 bases long. Based on the germline V gene (reference sequence), the CDR1 and CDR2 sequences are LGHDT and YNNKEL. Its CDR3 holds 16 amino acids, cysteine through phenylalanine. Only the CDR3 DNA is retained, 48 bases long and in frame from the first base.

This clone was picked up many times. The antigen it binds to is not known. Base qualities are not at hand, and no much larger clone is one base apart. The sequenced sample was PBMCs or T cells enriched from blood (not recorded which). The receptor was isolated from a woman aged 30 to 39 who had been exposed to COVID-19. Recombination connected TRBV3-1 (or the pseudogene TRBV3-2) to TRBJ1-3; the D region possibly corresponds to TRBD1 (6 bases align). The nucleotides are TGTGCCAGCAGCCATACAGGGAGTCTAGAAGGAAACACCATATATTTT. It translates to CASSHTGSLEGNTIYF.